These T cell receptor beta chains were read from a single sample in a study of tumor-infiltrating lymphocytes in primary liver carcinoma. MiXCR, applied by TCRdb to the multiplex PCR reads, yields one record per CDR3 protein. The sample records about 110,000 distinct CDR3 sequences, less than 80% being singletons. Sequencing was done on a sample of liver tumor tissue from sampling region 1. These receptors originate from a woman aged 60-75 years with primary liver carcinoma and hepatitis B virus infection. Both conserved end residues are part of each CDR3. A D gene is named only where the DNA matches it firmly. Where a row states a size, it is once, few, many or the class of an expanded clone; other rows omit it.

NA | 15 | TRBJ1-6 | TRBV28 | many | TGTGCCAGCAGCGCAGCCGGACACTTTAATTCACCCCTCCACTTT | CASSAAGHFNSPLHF
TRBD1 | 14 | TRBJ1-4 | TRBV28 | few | TGTGCCAGCAGTTCGACAGGGAGTAATGAAAAACTGTTTTTT | CASSSTGSNEKLFF
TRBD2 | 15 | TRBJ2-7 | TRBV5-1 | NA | TGCGCCAGCAGCTTGACTAGCGGGAGGAGGGGCGAGCACTACTTC | CASSLTSGRRGEHYF
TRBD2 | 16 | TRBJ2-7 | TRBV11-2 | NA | TGTGCCAGCAGCTTAGGCCCTGGACTAGCGGGTGCCGAGCAGTACTTC | CASSLGPGLAGAEQYF
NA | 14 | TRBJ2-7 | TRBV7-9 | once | TGTGCCAGCGCATCGACAGGTCCCTCCTACGAGCAGTACTTC | CASASTGPSYEQYF
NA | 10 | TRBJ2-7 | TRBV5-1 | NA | TGCGCCAGCCAGATACGGGGGCAGTACTTC | CASQIRGQYF
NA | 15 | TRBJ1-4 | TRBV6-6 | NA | TGTGCCAGCAGCAAGGGTCGGAGGCTTAATGAAAAACTGCTTTTT | CASSKGRRLNEKLLF
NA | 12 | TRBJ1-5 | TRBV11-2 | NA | TGTGCCAGCAGCCAGGGGCGTCAGCCCCAGCATTTT | CASSQGRQPQHF
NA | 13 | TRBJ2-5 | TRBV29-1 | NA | TGCAGCGTGATTATAGCGTACCGAGAGACACAGTACTTC | CSVIIAYRETQYF
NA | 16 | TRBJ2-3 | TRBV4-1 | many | TGCGCCAGCAGCCAAACTCAACAGGGTCCCACAGATACGCAGTATTTT | CASSQTQQGPTDTQYF
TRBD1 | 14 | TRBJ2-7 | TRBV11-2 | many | TGTGCCAGCAGCCTGACCGGGACAGGCTTGGAGCAGTACTTC | CASSLTGTGLEQYF